The TCR beta chain under discussion was sequenced for a study of blood T cells in healthy people across ages. A sample-barcoded 5' primer and a J-beta primer mix were used in a second PCR of about 7 to 11 cycles. Sequencing recovered at least 3 million CDR3-containing paired-end reads from each sample. TCRdb independently ran MiXCR on the 5' RACE reads; one entry per CDR3 protein. Of more than 800,000 distinct CDR3 sequences in the sample, roughly 26% were seen once. The sample holds a few counts of this clonotype. This CDR3 contains 16 residues. The germline V gene encodes CDR1 LNHNV and CDR2 YYDKDF (reference sequence). V was pared by 0 bases and J by 7 bases, with 9 bases of the junction left unmatched.

The TCR comes from a woman of 80 years or more in good health. The chain carries TRBV15 and TRBJ1-2; TRBD1 matches at 9 bases. The sequenced material came from blood. The CDR3 region is CATSRDFGQGNSGYTF. CDR3 in DNA: TGTGCCACCAGCAGAGATTTCGGACAGGGGAATAGTGGCTACACCTTC.